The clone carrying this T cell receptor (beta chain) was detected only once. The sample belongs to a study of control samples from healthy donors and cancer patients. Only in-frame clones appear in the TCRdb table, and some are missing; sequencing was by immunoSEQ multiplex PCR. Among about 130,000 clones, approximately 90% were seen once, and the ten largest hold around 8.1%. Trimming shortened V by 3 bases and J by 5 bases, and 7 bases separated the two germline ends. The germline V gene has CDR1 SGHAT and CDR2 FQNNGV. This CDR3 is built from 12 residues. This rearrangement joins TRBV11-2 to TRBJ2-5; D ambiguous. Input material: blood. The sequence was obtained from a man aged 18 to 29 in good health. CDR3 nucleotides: TGTGCCAGCAGCTTTCTAGGGGAGACCCAGTACTTC. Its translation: CASSFLGETQYF.